This TCR beta chain is from a study of T cells in Graves' hyperthyroidism and ophthalmopathy. Background on the study: Before any treatment, at initial diagnosis, peripheral blood was collected. Findings and limits, study-wide: Ophthalmopathy prediction by the model preceded onset by a median about 6 months.

Between the trimmed V and J ends, which lost 4 bases and 5 bases, there was a span of 16 bases. Per germline, CDR1 SGHRS and CDR2 YFSETQ. The CDR3 has 14 residues. Using RNA transcripts as the source, TCR beta CDR3 regions were amplified. When the TCR CDR3 underwent first-round RT-PCR, the HTBI primer set was used. One entry per CDR3 protein, called by TCRdb with MiXCR from the multiplex PCR reads. The profile covers approximately 530,000 distinct CDR3 sequences, with 15% to 20% appearing a single time and around 19% taken by the ten largest. Ten or more counts support this clonotype. Antigen unknown. The sample was blood. This chain joins TRBV5-1 and TRBJ2-7; maybe TRBD1 (8 bases). This TCR derives from a woman under 30 with Graves' hyperthyroidism. The CDR3 reads CASSLRQGRDEQYF. The CDR3, as DNA: TGCGCCAGCAGCCTCAGACAGGGGAGGGACGAGCAGTACTTC.